This T cell receptor beta chain was recovered during a study of identical twins. MiXCR was run by TCRdb on the 5' RACE reads, yielding one entry per CDR3 protein. The sample has over 200,000 distinct CDR3 sequences; over 9.5% are singletons. J gave up 0 bases and V 5 bases, and 4 bases lay outside the gene matches. Germline values: CDR1 SGHRS, CDR2 YFSETQ. This CDR3 is built from 14 residues. This clonotype was observed a handful of times. The sequence was collected from a man aged 50-60 years in good health. The rearrangement links TRBV5-1 to TRBJ2-5, with TRBD2 matching over 7 bases. The sample was memory T cells sorted from blood. This CDR3 is CASRMGGNQETQYF. CDR3 bases: TGCGCCAGCAGGATGGGAGGGAACCAAGAGACCCAGTACTTC.